The next 13 T cell receptor beta chains were all read from a single sample in a study of shared clonotypes between healthy human individuals. Measured with immunoSEQ multiplex PCR; TCRdb has only the in-frame clones, and not every one. The sample includes 650,000 to 800,000 clones, 55% to 80% seen only once; the top ten take approximately 1.8%. The sequencing sample was made of memory CD4+ T cells sorted from blood. The sample's subset: CD45RA-negative fraction. These receptors all stem from a woman aged 30 to 39 in good health.

V and J are TRBV6-5 and TRBJ2-7, with D perhaps matching TRBD1 or TRBD2 (5 bases each). The V end lost 10 bases, the J end lost 0 bases, and 16 bases lay between the germline ends. The CDR3 is made up of 14 amino acids. Germline CDR1 is MNHEY and CDR2 is SVGAGI. The CDR3 region has the DNA TGTGCCACCAACCGGGACCCAGCCTCCTACGAGCAGTACTTC. Translation gives CATNRDPASYEQYF.

The chain links TRBV6-1 to TRBJ2-7, with a weak D call TRBD1 (5 bases). Germline V CDR1 and CDR2: MNHNS, SASEGT. V was shortened by 1 base and J by 2 bases, with 12 bases between the two germline ends. The CDR3 extends over 15 amino acids. Written as DNA, the CDR3 is TGTGCCAGCAGTGAAGGGGCGCAGGGTCCCTACGAGCAGTACTTC. Its protein is CASSEGAQGPYEQYF.

This clone appeared a single time. The V gene is TRBV7-2, the J gene TRBJ2-1, with D possibly called TRBD1 or TRBD2 (6 bases each). Per the germline V gene, CDR1 is SGHTA and CDR2 is FQGNSA. The CDR3 sequence is 18 residues long. V was clipped by 1 base and J by 6 bases, with 22 bases between them. The CDR3 coding sequence is TGTGCCAGCAGCTTAGGGGGGGCCTGGCGGAAAACTATCAATGAGCAGTTCTTC. Its translation: CASSLGGAWRKTINEQFF.

V gene TRBV7-3 combines with J gene TRBJ2-7, with D perhaps matching TRBD1 (6 bases). Germline values: CDR1 SGHTA, CDR2 FQGTGA. Trimming pared 3 bases from V and 0 bases from J, leaving 12 bases between. This CDR3 has 15 residues. Written as DNA, the CDR3 is TGTGCCAGCAGCTTTGGTGTAGGGGGCTCCTACGAGCAGTACTTC. Encoded protein: CASSFGVGGSYEQYF.

The chain has TRBV5-1 and TRBJ1-5, with 7 bases identical to TRBD1. This CDR3 contains 14 residues. In germline, CDR1 is SGHRS, CDR2 YFSETQ. The junction had 7 bases not matched to a gene; V was cut back by 3 bases and J by 7 bases. The CDR3 DNA sequence: TGCGCCAGCAGCTCGACAGGGTTAGAGCAGCCCCAGCATTTT. It is translated as CASSSTGLEQPQHF. Full variable domain (missing parts from reference TRBV5-1 and TRBJ1-5): KAGVTQTPRYLIKTRGQQVTLSCSPISGHRSVSWYQQTPGQGLQFLFEYFSETQRNKGNFPGRFSGRQFSNSRSEMNVSTLELGDSALYLCASSSTGLEQPQHFGDGTRLSIL.

V is TRBV4-2 and J is TRBJ1-2; 7 bases match TRBD1. CDR1 is LGHNA and CDR2 is YNFKEQ in the germline V gene. The trim removed 0 bases at V and 10 bases at J, leaving 8 bases unmatched. This CDR3 spans 14 amino acids. This CDR3 reads CASSQERTGEVYTF. Written as DNA, the CDR3 is TGTGCCAGCAGCCAAGAAAGGACAGGTGAAGTCTACACCTTC.

This rearrangement joins TRBV9 to TRBJ2-1; D ambiguous. The V and J ends lost 4 bases and 0 bases respectively, with 8 bases between them. The germline CDR1 and CDR2 sequences are SGDLS and YYNGEE. The CDR3 length is 14 residues. The CDR3, as DNA: TGTGCCAGCAGCCCGCACAGCTCCTACAATGAGCAGTTCTTC. This translates into CASSPHSSYNEQFF.

The chain couples TRBV4-1 to TRBJ2-7, with D possibly called TRBD1 or TRBD2 (5 bases each). Trimming removed 4 bases at V and 6 bases at J, with 13 bases between. The germline V gene encodes CDR1 MGHRA and CDR2 YSYEKL. This CDR3 spans 13 amino acids. CDR3 nucleotide sequence: TGCGCCAGCAGCCGGAGAGGGGTAGGCGAGCAGTACTTC. It yields the protein CASSRRGVGEQYF.

V gene TRBV9 combines with J gene TRBJ2-7; D is unresolved. Looked up from germline, CDR1 is SGDLS and CDR2 is YYNGEE. The ends were cut back, 0 bases at V and 6 bases at J, with 19 bases in the middle. The CDR3 contains 16 residues. CDR3 in amino acids: CASSVGLKATTAEQYF. DNA for the CDR3: TGTGCCAGCAGCGTAGGGCTAAAGGCCACGACGGCCGAGCAGTACTTC.

This clone was detected only once. V usage is TRBV6-5 and J usage is TRBJ1-1; 10 positions match TRBD1. The junction had 7 bases not matched to a gene; V was cut back by 5 bases and J by 7 bases. The germline V gene encodes CDR1 MNHEY and CDR2 SVGAGI. This CDR3 has 14 amino acids. CDR3 DNA: TGTGCCAGCAGTCCAGGACAGGGGGTGGTTGAAGCTTTCTTT. Protein: CASSPGQGVVEAFF.

The chain's CDR3 is CASSRGEGTDEKLFF. In DNA form, the CDR3 reads TGTGCCAGCTCGAGAGGGGAAGGGACGGATGAAAAACTGTTTTTT. The chain carries TRBV18 and TRBJ1-4, with a tentative D call TRBD1 (5 bases). Trimming removed 6 bases from V and 6 bases from J, with 17 bases in between. The CDR3 sequence is 15 residues long. Germline CDR1 reads KGHSH; CDR2 reads LQKENI.

The rearrangement joins TRBV19 to TRBJ1-5; D perhaps matches TRBD1 (5 bases). V shed 8 bases and J shed 5 bases, with 16 bases lying between them. The CDR3 loop spans 14 amino acids. CDR1 and CDR2 (germline): LNHDA, SQIVND (reference sequence). As DNA, the CDR3 is TGTGCCAGTGCCTTACTCCAGGGAGATCAGCCCCAGCATTTT. Its protein is CASALLQGDQPQHF.

The V gene is TRBV5-1, the J gene TRBJ2-1; no clear D. Trimming removed 4 bases from V and 7 bases from J, with 18 bases in between. The germline gives CDR1 SGHRS, CDR2 YFSETQ. The CDR3 runs to 15 residues. The CDR3 region has the DNA TGCGCCAGCAGCCAAAAAACGACCGGGCGAAATGAGCAGTTCTTC. This codes for CASSQKTTGRNEQFF.